This T cell receptor beta chain was profiled in a study of identical twins. As regards this clonotype: As yet, its antigen is unknown.

Among all donors, each was a healthy Caucasian. TCRdb analysed the 5' RACE reads with MiXCR anew, one entry per CDR3 protein. Altogether approximately 690,000 distinct CDR3 sequences are present, 6.1% being singletons, with the ten largest covering 1.5% to 2%. Findings of the study overall: Low generation-probability sequences were in excess among twin-shared out-of-frame alpha sequences. With monozygotic twins, out-of-frame TCR alpha sharing exceeded what models estimated.

Between the trimmed V and J ends, which lost 7 bases and 2 bases, there was a span of 7 bases. CDR3 size: 12 residues. CDR1 and CDR2 (germline): SEHNR, FQNEAQ (reference sequence). V gene TRBV7-9 combines with J gene TRBJ2-3; the D is unclear. The sample taken for sequencing was naive T cells sorted from blood. This clonotype originated in a man aged 18 to 30 in good health. The CDR3: CASNPNTDTQYF. CDR3 DNA: TGTGCCAGCAACCCCAACACAGATACGCAGTATTTT.